This T cell receptor (beta chain) was recorded in a study of cytomegalovirus exposure and HLA in healthy donors (dated by TCRdb to the late 2010s). Context from the whole study: An earlier analysis of about 530 of the donors reported about 300 Gb of sequence data and approximately 120 million unique TCR beta sequences obtained from roughly 170 million T cells. An early release that covered approximately 600 HLA-typed donors contained around 330 gigabases of sequencing data and some 87 million unique TCR sequences. Of the roughly 400 genotyped donors, around 81% fell in the genetic ancestry cluster associated with self-reported Caucasian donors. The study aimed to test whether signatures of past pathogen exposure could be identified by cataloging public T cell receptors. The study profiled the T cell repertoires of 500 to 800 subjects by immunosequencing and related them to cytomegalovirus serostatus. A separate validation cohort of roughly 130 different subjects was used in addition to the approximately 700-subject first cohort. To predict cytomegalovirus infection status, the study combined high-throughput TCR immunosequencing, statistical association of individual TCRs with disease status, and machine learning. In a later analysis, previously published TCR beta repertoires from about 670 donors were re-analyzed and high-resolution HLA genotyping was added so that TCR occurrence patterns could be studied. Rather than drawing on any new phenotypic data, the later analysis identified candidate immune exposures from TCR beta sequences and the way those sequences occurred across donors. An earlier analysis of fewer than 700 of the donors applied high-throughput TCR beta sequencing to assess whether each TCR beta V gene segment acted as functional or pseudogenic. Donor age, sex, ethnicity and CMV serostatus were collected together with the repertoire data. A later genetic analysis used genome-wide SNP genotypes for about 65% of the 666 donors, treating that subset as a discovery cohort. Every repertoire in the discovery cohort had been generated on one and the same sequencing platform. HLA typing included class I and class II loci at four-digit resolution. The number of donors typed differed by locus, with about 629-640 for A, B, C, DRB1 and DQB1, around 520 for DQA1, about 610 for DPA1, and around 450 for DPB1. About five DR-DQ haplotypes were handled as single units for association and clustering because linkage in the cohort was strong. Across approximately 400 genotyped donors of the cohort, an average of roughly 250,000 unique TCR beta nucleotide sequences per donor were sequenced, and roughly 17% of those sequences were non-productive. Overall results and qualifications from the work: Because the 87-base-pair reads could not distinguish some IMGT-functional V segments, including TRBV6-2 and TRBV6-3, those segments were excluded. The sequencing pipeline was judged likely to have produced a cluster of highly shared sequence variants as a technical artifact. In this cohort, only TCR beta chains were sequenced, and detectable features were limited by the absence of alpha or paired-chain data. HLA typing was unavailable for some donors at each locus, so association tests used only the typed subset. Cytomegalovirus status was reported to be diagnosed by the classifier with high specificity and sensitivity in both the original and validation cohorts. In a later analysis, around 15,000 TCR beta sequences were associated with specific HLA alleles at a false discovery rate of 0.05. In a later analysis, several top co-occurrence clusters were reported to appear linked to parvovirus B19, influenza, CMV and Epstein-Barr virus. In a later analysis, the rate of TCR association differed among HLA loci, with DRB1 alleles having the most associated TCRs and HLA-C alleles having the fewest. Broadly in line with IMGT annotations, most TCR beta V segments showed up in productive rearrangements about 90% or about 30% of the time in an earlier analysis of 587 of the donors. V-gene and J-gene trimming of TCR beta chains was associated with a missense DCLRE1C variant in a later genetic analysis, and the association was replicated in an independent cohort. Three of the identified cytomegalovirus-associated TCR beta chains were confirmed in vitro to be specific for cytomegalovirus antigens. Most TCR sequences were observed very rarely across donors, whereas some public TCRs were present in many individuals. Immune exposure information for the cohort was limited to CMV serostatus. In a later analysis, most CMV-associated TCR beta chains were found to appear HLA-restricted, with HLA associations seemingly driven largely by CMV exposure. Because counts were too low, about 18 rarely observed V segments, including chromosome 9 orphons, were excluded from the earlier analysis of fewer than 650 of the donors. The study gave a list of more than 150 TCR beta chains associated with cytomegalovirus. A further reported finding was that TCR beta sequences accurately predicted the HLA-A and HLA-B alleles for most subjects in the first cohort. When HLA alleles, especially DR and DQ, strongly co-occurred, attributing TCR associations to individual alleles was difficult. It was suggested by the authors that the approach could potentially be generalized to other disease states and immunological phenotypes. In a later genetic analysis, fewer N-insertions in productive TCRs were reported among donors in an Asian-associated ancestry cluster than the approximately 630-donor mean. Sequencing depth was assumed to be roughly uniform across donors in the presence/absence analyses, though that assumption may not hold. Linkage disequilibrium might explain the correlated functional status among segregating V segments, but an unknown experimental factor could not be ruled out. A later analysis found that HLA-associated TCR beta chains were more clonally expanded and had lower generation probabilities than equally common non-associated chains.

From the cysteine through the phenylalanine, the CDR3 covers 14 amino acids. CDR3 DNA is the only sequence kept; it has 42 bases, read in frame from the first base. CDR1 and CDR2, looked up from the germline V gene, are SNHLY and FYNNEI. V gives up 5 bases and J gives up 9 bases, and the segment between their germline ends measures 17 bases. Preparation of the library involved the immunoSEQ multiplex PCR assay. For the multiplex PCR, a mixture combining 60 forward primers for TCR Vbeta segments and 13 reverse primers for TCR Jbeta segments was used. The CDR3 region of rearranged TCR beta genes was amplified from genomic DNA with a multiplex PCR assay. Amplified TCR beta libraries were sequenced as 87-base-pair reads on the Illumina HiSeq System. The original pipeline was this. A later analysis tallied around 87 million unique TCR beta chains across the 610 or so repertoires, and approximately 11 million of those chains were shared by two or more donors. To remove PCR and sequencing errors, raw reads were error-corrected and collapsed into unique sequences using a nearest-neighbor algorithm that merged closely related sequences. V, D and J gene segments were assigned by aligning CDR3 sequences to IMGT reference sequences. For a sequence to be retained, a match of at least six nucleotides to both a V gene segment and a J gene segment was required. A rearrangement was called productive if the CDR3 had no stop codons and remained in frame with V and J, and every other rearrangement was called non-productive. CDR3 was defined according to IMGT convention as the region running from the second conserved V-encoded cysteine to the conserved J-encoded phenylalanine. Sequences without an unambiguous match to a single V gene segment were excluded from the earlier analysis of about 600 of the donors. An earlier analysis of approximately 590 of the donors classified V segments as functional when productive rearrangements were above 56.7% and as segregating when the standard deviation between donors was above 5%. A statistical classification framework was built to diagnose cytomegalovirus status from the catalog of TCR beta chain sequences. In a later analysis, TCR nucleotide sequences were compared against IMGT/GENE-DB human TR gene sequences so that V and J genes could be assigned. In a later analysis, CDR3 sequences and most-parsimonious VDJ recombination scenarios were assigned using the TCRdist pipeline. In a later analysis, each TCR beta chain was defined by its CDR3 amino acid sequence together with its V-gene family, and reads without a unique V-gene family were excluded. A later analysis removed several hundred highly shared, low-generation-probability nucleotide sequences to deal with suspected cross-contamination and a sequencing artifact. In a later analysis, a clonal expansion index for each public chain was calculated from normalized within-repertoire ranks of inferred template counts. In a later analysis, generation probabilities were computed using a VDJ recombination model fitted to out-of-frame rearrangements, and the results were checked against IGoR. Hypergeometric tests were used in a later analysis to score TCR-TCR, TCR-HLA and TCR-CMV co-occurrence, with a repertoire-size bias correction applied to the TCR pairs. False discovery rates were estimated in a later analysis by permuting HLA or CMV assignments 20 times. In a later analysis, co-occurring TCRs were grouped using DBSCAN, and TCRdist sequence similarity was added for clustering within HLA-allele-positive subsets. Repertoires with fewer than 30,000 or more than 120,000 public chains were left out of co-occurrence clustering, as were about 5 repertoires with anomalous nucleotide sharing. Here the immuneACCESS table is served through TCRdb, limited to in-frame sequences with V and J called. Missing clones are a known gap in these copies; in checked studies unresolved V genes cover under half, and the rest lacks a known reason. That table is the source of V, J and clone size, and D and trimming were worked out from the DNA. The sample table holds some 120,000 clones, of which 80% were seen once. Over 2.5% of the sample is in the top ten clones.

Points on this clone: The specificity of this receptor is unknown. No much larger clonotype is one base removed from it; base qualities were not supplied.

In total, more than 500 healthy bone marrow donors made up the cohort. Cohort members were all nominally healthy when sampled, although unrecorded immune exposures were likely present. The donor was CMV seronegative and belonged to the group of around 400 seronegative cohort members. Each donor provided a peripheral blood sample, and peripheral blood mononuclear cells were used for TCR beta sequencing. The Qiagen DNeasy Blood Extraction Kit was used to extract genomic DNA from the blood cell samples. The source of this sequence is a male donor in good health and CMV-seronegative. Sequenced sample: PBMCs. The sequence joins TRBV2 to TRBJ2-1, with TRBD2 perhaps the D gene, on 6 matching bases. The CDR3 is CASSILRDSGEQFF. The nucleotide sequence reads TGTGCCAGCAGTATTCTCCGGGACTCTGGTGAGCAGTTCTTC.